Listed here is a single T cell receptor beta chain. This clone was observed a single time. Its antigen is unknown. Qualities for individual bases were not recorded, and no much larger clone is one base off. The sample belongs to a study of blood T cell repertoires in COVID-19 (dated by TCRdb to 2020 to 2022). For the study in its entirety: Samples from collaborators originated in the United States, Italy and Spain and spanned both the acute and convalescent phases of COVID-19. The material from the prospective study consisted of cDNA or gDNA derived from T cells, B-cell-depleted T cells, or PBMCs. Deeply sampled blood TCRbeta repertoires from subjects exposed to, actively infected with, or recovered from COVID-19 were included in the dataset. The repertoires were released in a freely available public database meant as a resource for research on the immune response to SARS-CoV-2. Samples were obtained from the ongoing ImmuneRACE study (first 160 participants) and from approximately 1,200 subjects provided by 6 global collaborators. A de-identified subject ID, COVID-19 status, age in years and sex were almost always included in the sample metadata. Where available, HLA class I and class II types were taken from metadata supplied by the sample provider and were not determined by assay-based typing.

In Seattle, one collaborating source enrolled patients while the infection was active and tracked those patients longitudinally over the course of disease. Whole blood was collected in K2EDTA tubes by collaborating institutions according to the institutions' own protocols. For TCRbeta analysis, collaborators shipped samples as frozen whole blood, isolated PBMCs, or DNA extracted from either of those sample types. General findings and caveats noted by the study authors: The amount of clinical and demographic metadata varied by source and participant and was provided uncurated.

TCRbeta CDR3 regions were amplified from genomic DNA by means of the immunoSEQ Assay, a bias-controlled multiplex PCR. The authors' pipeline ran thus. The number of nucleated cells in each sample was estimated by amplification of reference gene primers within the assay. To quantify the absolute abundance of each unique TCRbeta CDR3 rearrangement, sequence reads were collapsed and filtered. For each sample, productive Simpson clonality was calculated as the square root of Simpson's diversity index over productive rearrangements. TCRdb obtained this table from immuneACCESS and retained in-frame rearrangements with V and J assigned. These tables miss some clones; where compared with another copy, unresolved V genes account for less than half of the shortfall, and the remainder is unexplained. The V and J calls and clone size come from that table; D and trimming were worked out from the DNA. For this sample the table gives 150,000 to 200,000 clones, of which more than 75% were detected only once. Around 13% of the sample goes to the ten largest clones.

This receptor was identified in a woman between 65 and 79 years old with COVID-19, enrolled during active disease. The specimen sequenced was peripheral blood.

At the DNA level, the sequence is TGTGCCACCAGCAGACAGGGGCCCGGGGAGACCCAGTACTTC. Its protein reads: CATSRQGPGETQYF. Rearrangement joined TRBV15 to TRBJ2-5; a weak D assignment points to TRBD1 (6 bases agree). According to the germline V gene (reference sequence), CDR1 reads LNHNV and CDR2 reads YYDKDF. At the junction V is shortened by 2 bases and J by 5 bases, with 12 bases in between. The CDR3 contains 14 residues, cysteine and phenylalanine counted. Only the CDR3 part of the read is kept: 42 bases, read in frame from the first base.